The text below deals with one T cell receptor beta chain. The data originate from a study of blood T cell dynamics during melanoma immunotherapy. The CDR3 covers 13 residues. Trimming left V 4 bases short and J 8 bases short, with 15 bases between. Per the germline V gene, CDR1 is SGHRS and CDR2 is YFSETQ. Produced via immunoSEQ multiplex PCR; TCRdb's table is partial and in-frame only. Here the sample spans some 20,000 clones, over 85% being singletons. This sample's time point: pre-treatment baseline. The receptor comes from a human donor with melanoma. Sequenced here: blood, sampled from a patient treated with checkpoint blockade. This chain joins TRBV5-1 and TRBJ1-2; D call uncertain. The CDR3 protein is CASSHSPQWGYTF. DNA for the CDR3: TGCGCCAGCAGCCACTCCCCGCAGTGGGGCTACACCTTC.